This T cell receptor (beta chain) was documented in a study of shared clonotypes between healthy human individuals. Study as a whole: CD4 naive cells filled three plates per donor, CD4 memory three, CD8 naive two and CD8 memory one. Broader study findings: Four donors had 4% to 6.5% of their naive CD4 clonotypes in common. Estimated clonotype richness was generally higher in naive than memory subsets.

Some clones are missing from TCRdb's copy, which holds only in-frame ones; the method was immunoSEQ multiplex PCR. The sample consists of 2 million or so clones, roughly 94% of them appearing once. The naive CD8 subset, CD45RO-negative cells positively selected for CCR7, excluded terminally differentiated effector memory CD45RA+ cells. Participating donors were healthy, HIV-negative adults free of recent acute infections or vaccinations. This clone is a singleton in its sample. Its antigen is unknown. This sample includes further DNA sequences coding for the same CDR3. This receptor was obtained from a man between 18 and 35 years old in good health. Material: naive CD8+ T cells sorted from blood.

CDR3 DNA: TGTGCCAGCAGTTACAATGGCTACGAGCAGTACTTC. It encodes CASSYNGYEQYF. The genes are TRBV6-5 and TRBJ2-7; no clear D. The V end lost 2 bases, the J end lost 3 bases, and 5 bases lay between the germline ends. The germline CDR1 and CDR2 sequences are MNHEY and SVGAGI. CDR3 size: 12 residues.